Each of the 21 T cell receptor beta chains below was sequenced from the same sample in a study of tumor-infiltrating lymphocytes in primary liver carcinoma. The source material, roughly 18-32 mg of unsorted bulk tissue, was used to co-extract RNA and DNA. TCR beta cDNA was prepared out of roughly 450 ng total RNA by means of a constant-region primer. Three rounds of nested multiplex PCR with slightly modified ARM-PCR produced TCR beta libraries. The two initial PCR rounds, about 9 cycles each, used TRBV1-TRBV30 forward and C-beta reverse primers. TCRdb called the multiplex PCR reads again in MiXCR, with one record for every CDR3 protein. Among roughly 91,000 distinct CDR3 sequences listed, approximately 68% were seen once. What was sequenced was liver tumor tissue from sampling region 5. Subset given: tumor region T5, tumor centre. The receptors stem from a woman aged 60 to 75 with primary liver carcinoma and hepatitis B virus infection.

For this clonotype: One junction end does not reproduce the germline sequence, and a read error may be involved. This chain links TRBV11-1 with TRBJ2-3; no clear D gene. This CDR3 comprises 18 residues. The germline gives CDR1 SGHAT, CDR2 FQDESV (reference sequence). CDR3: CACSSRTGLDSTTDTQYF. CDR3 DNA sequence: TGTGCCTGCAGCTCACGGACCGGGCTCGACTCTACCACAGATACGCAGTATTTT.

The chain uses TRBV29-1 and TRBJ2-2; TRBD2 might be the D (6 bases). The germline V gene has CDR1 SQVTM and CDR2 ANQGSEA. CDR3 length: 13 residues. Here the CDR3 DNA reads TGCAACGCTATGACAAGGAGGGTCGGGGAGCTGTTTTTT. This gives the protein CNAMTRRVGELFF.

In the case of this clonotype: The conserved phenylalanine or tryptophan is not found at the CDR3 terminus, so this likely reflects a read error. The rearrangement links TRBV11-2 to TRBJ2-2; the D is unclear. V lost 7 bases and J lost 6, with 15 bases in between. Germline V lookup: CDR1 SGHAT, CDR2 FQNNGV. This CDR3 is built from 14 residues. CDR3 loop: CASNFYRSAGELFI. The CDR3 DNA sequence: TGTGCCAGCAACTTTTATAGATCCGCCGGGGAGCTGTTTATT.

In this sample, this clonotype turned up once. One end of the junction does not line up with germline, which may come from a read error. V and J are TRBV28 and TRBJ2-7; D possibly corresponds to TRBD1 (5 bases). The V gene's germline CDR1 is MDHEN and CDR2 SYDVKM. CDR3 length equals 14 residues. This CDR3 reads CASGETVPAYEQYF. The CDR3 coding sequence is TGTGCCAGCGGAGAGACAGTACCAGCCTACGAGCAATACTTC.

V is TRBV21-1 and J is TRBJ1-1. TRBV21-1 is marked as a pseudogene. This CDR3 has 15 amino acids. CDR3 bases: TGTGCCAGCATCAAGCCCTACCCCTTGAACACTGAAGCTTTCTTT. This encodes CASIKPYPLNTEAFF.

On this clonotype itself: Just one base apart from a much larger clone, this may be a read error. The chain links TRBV19 to TRBJ2-5; 13 bases are a match to TRBD2. The CDR3 contains 15 residues. Per the germline V gene, CDR1 is LNHDA and CDR2 is SQIVND (reference sequence). CDR3 DNA sequence: TGTGCCAGTTCGACTAGCGGGAGGTACCAAGTGACCCAGTACTTC. It encodes CASSTSGRYQVTQYF.

Remarks on this clonotype: An end of the junction differs from the germline gene, which may be a read error. The chain combines TRBV12-3 or TRBV12-4 with TRBJ2-3; D unresolved. This CDR3 is 15 amino acids long. The CDR3, as DNA: TGTGCCACCAGCCTCGGATTCTTAGGCACAGTTACGCAGTATTTT. Translated, it gives CATSLGFLGTVTQYF.

As for this clonotype: Sequence at one end of the junction differs from germline and may be a read error. CDR3 sequence reads: CACSRRLAGGPGDGQVF. DNA for the CDR3: TGTGCCTGCAGCAGGAGACTAGCGGGAGGGCCGGGGGATGGGCAGGTCTTC. The rearrangement links TRBV11-2 to TRBJ2-1; 14 nucleotides align to TRBD2. This CDR3 contains 17 residues. Germline assignment: CDR1 SGHAT and CDR2 FQNNGV.

As regards this clonotype: The junction departs from germline at one end; a sequencing error may be responsible. V and J are TRBV6-5 and TRBJ1-2; D might be TRBD1 (6 bases). This CDR3 region has 14 residues. Germline CDR1 is MNHEY and CDR2 is SVGAGI. The CDR3, as DNA: TGTGCCAGCAGTAAACAGGGACCTCAATATGGCTGCACCTTC. Its translation: CASSKQGPQYGCTF.

Of note for this clonotype: The junction shows a germline mismatch at one end, possibly a read error. The rearrangement joins TRBV11-2 to TRBJ1-4; 7 bases agree with TRBD1. Germline V gene data show CDR1 as SGHAT and CDR2 as FQNNGV. This CDR3 is built from 18 residues. Here the CDR3 DNA reads TGTGCCAGCAACTCCGAGGGCAGGGGGTTGGCAACTAATAAAAAACTGTTTTTT. Translation gives CASNSEGRGLATNKKLFF. The entire variable domain, with the rest obtained from reference TRBV11-2 and TRBJ1-4, is as follows: EAGVAQSPRYKIIEKRQSVAFWCNPISGHATLYWYQQILGQGPKLLIQFQNNGVVDDSQLPKDRFSAERLKGVDSTLKIQPAKLEDSAVYLCASNSEGRGLATNKKLFFGSGTQLSVL.

As to this clonotype: At one end the junction does not follow the germline gene, possibly because of a read error. The chain joins TRBV6-5 to TRBJ2-1; D not resolved. The germline CDR1 and CDR2 sequences are MNHEY and SVGAGI. This CDR3 spans 16 amino acids. This CDR3 reads CASNHRPAMDYTEQFF. CDR3 in DNA: TGTGCCAGCAATCACCGTCCAGCGATGGATTACACTGAGCAGTTCTTC.

Details on this clonotype: The junction shows a germline mismatch at one end, possibly a read error. The chain employs TRBV6-1 and TRBJ2-2; 7 positions agree with TRBD1. Germline lookup yields CDR1 MNHNS and CDR2 SASEGT. The CDR3 is made up of 14 amino acids. DNA of the CDR3: TGTGTCAGCAGTACAGGGGTTAGCACCGGGGAACTGTTTTTT. This sequence encodes CVSSTGVSTGELFF.

DNA for the CDR3: TGTACCGGCAGCTCTAAACAGGCCGAAGCTTTCTTT. Its translation is CTGSSKQAEAFF. The chain employs TRBV11-2 and TRBJ1-1, with D maybe TRBD1 (5 bases). This CDR3 is built from 12 residues. Germline assignment: CDR1 SGHAT and CDR2 FQNNGV.

Remarks on this clonotype: Since the CDR3 does not end with the conserved phenylalanine or tryptophan, this likely comes from a read error. The DNA is omitted, as the CDR3 cannot be located on it reliably, and the CDR3 follows TCRdb's listing. CDR3 region: CSVGGQSSDELFS. V and J are TRBV29-1 and TRBJ2-1; TRBD1, the D gene given by the table, was not confirmed from the DNA. The CDR3 has 13 residues if both end residues are counted. CDR1 SQVTM and CDR2 ANQGSEA come from the germline V gene.

J is TRBJ2-3 and V is TRBV18, with D tentatively TRBD1 (6 bases). Looked up from germline, CDR1 is KGHSH and CDR2 is LQKENI. The CDR3 covers 14 residues. Deletions cut 2 bases from V and 4 bases from J, with 10 bases between. DNA for the CDR3: TGTGCCAGCTCACCAAGCAGGGGCTCAGATACGCAGTATTTT. Protein sequence: CASSPSRGSDTQYF.

This clonotype occurred many times. This chain links TRBV6-5 with TRBJ2-7, with D perhaps TRBD1 or TRBD2 (5 bases each). From germline, CDR1 is MNHEY and CDR2 SVGAGI. The length of the CDR3 is 15 residues. Trimming removed 0 bases at V and 5 bases at J, with 14 bases between. CDR3 residues: CASSYSVRENDEQYF. The CDR3 nucleotides are TGTGCCAGCAGTTACTCAGTCAGGGAGAACGACGAGCAGTACTTC.

A note on this clonotype: A much larger clone lies a single base off, so this may be a read error. The chain joins TRBV28 to TRBJ2-1, with a tentative D call TRBD2 (5 bases). The V gene's germline CDR1 is MDHEN and CDR2 SYDVKM. The V end lost 3 bases, the J end lost 3 bases, and 15 bases lay between the germline ends. CDR3 length: 16 residues. CDR3 sequence: CASSFLTIGNYNEQFF. The CDR3 DNA reads TGTGCCAGCAGTTTCTTGACTATCGGGAACTACAATGAGCAGTTCTTC.

The chain couples TRBV29-1 to TRBJ2-2; 7 positions agree with TRBD2. The germline gives CDR1 SQVTM, CDR2 ANQGSEA. The junction had 8 bases not matched to a gene; V was cut back by 6 bases and J by 4 bases. The length of the CDR3 is 14 residues. The CDR3 DNA is TGCAGCGTCGGTGGGACTAACGCCACCGGGGAGCTGTTTTTT. It specifies CSVGGTNATGELFF.

In this sample, this clonotype turned up many times. This chain joins TRBV7-9 and TRBJ1-6, with 10 bases that match TRBD1. The CDR3 totals 15 residues. The germline CDR1 and CDR2 sequences are SEHNR and FQNEAQ (reference sequence). After removal of 6 bases from V and 10 bases from J, the junction contained 9 bases not matched to a gene. The CDR3 nucleotides read TGTGCCAGCAGGGGTTCCGGGACAGGGGAATCACCCCTCCACTTT. It is translated as CASRGSGTGESPLHF.

The rearrangement joins TRBV28 to TRBJ1-2, with D hard to call. The CDR3 runs to 16 residues. V was cut by 4 bases and J by 0 bases, with 15 bases left in between. The germline V gene encodes CDR1 MDHEN and CDR2 SYDVKM. The CDR3 bases are TGTGCCAGCAGTTCGACCAATCCCGTAACTAACTATGGCTACACCTTC. Translating gives CASSSTNPVTNYGYTF.

Of note for this clonotype: At one end the junction does not follow the germline gene, possibly because of a read error. V usage is TRBV7-9 and J usage is TRBJ1-2; 9 bases map to TRBD1. Germline lookup yields CDR1 SEHNR and CDR2 FQNEAQ (reference sequence). This CDR3 region has 17 residues. The CDR3 loop is CACSRRQGDGPNYGYTF. CDR3 bases: TGTGCCTGCAGCAGACGACAGGGGGACGGGCCTAACTATGGCTACACCTTC.